The 20 T cell receptor beta chains reported below all come from one sample, sequenced in a study of radiation and T cells in renal cell carcinoma. Profiling relied on immunoSEQ multiplex PCR, and the TCRdb table lists in-frame clones only, not all of them. The sample has about 150,000 clones; 80% to 90% are singletons. Time point of the sample: blood 4 weeks post-SBRT, at nephrectomy. Documented treatment: 15 Gy SBRT to primary tumor, nephrectomy 4 weeks later. The sequences come from blood, collected from a patient whose treatment included radiotherapy and nephrectomy. Receptors were obtained from a woman in her forties or fifties with renal cell carcinoma.

CDR3 residues: CASSFRGYEKLFF. The CDR3 DNA sequence: TGTGCCAGCAGTTTCCGGGGGTATGAAAAACTGTTTTTT. V usage is TRBV27 and J usage is TRBJ1-4, with D perhaps TRBD1 (5 bases). The germline gives CDR1 MNHEY, CDR2 SMNVEV (reference sequence). With 3 bases removed from V and 6 bases from J, the gap between germline ends came to 8 bases. The CDR3 sequence is 13 residues long. Looking up the rest from reference TRBV27 and TRBJ1-4 gives the full variable domain: EAQVTQNPRYLITVTGKKLTVTCSQNMNHEYMSWYRQDPGLGLRQIYYSMNVEVTDKGDVPEGYKVSRKEKRNFPLILESPSPNQTSLYFCASSFRGYEKLFFGSGTQLSVL.

The rearrangement links TRBV7-9 to TRBJ2-2; D may be TRBD1 (5 bases). V lost 1 base and J lost 5, with 11 bases in between. The germline V gene has CDR1 SEHNR and CDR2 FQNEAQ (reference sequence). The CDR3 is 15 residues long. CDR3 sequence (DNA): TGTGCCAGCAGCTTAGGGGCAGGGCGGACCGGGGAGCTGTTTTTT. As protein: CASSLGAGRTGELFF.

This clone was counted a single time. The chain couples TRBV5-6 to TRBJ1-2, with D possibly being TRBD1 (5 bases). From germline, CDR1 is SGHDT and CDR2 YYEEEE. V was shortened by 2 bases and J by 4 bases, with 15 bases between the two germline ends. This CDR3 spans 15 amino acids. CDR3 sequence reads: CASSFQQAGGYGYTF. The CDR3 DNA follows: TGTGCCAGCAGCTTCCAACAGGCAGGCGGCTATGGCTACACCTTC.

The chain recombines TRBV11-2 with TRBJ1-1; the match to TRBD1 covers 7 bases. V was pared by 5 bases and J by 0 bases, with 6 bases of the junction left unmatched. The CDR3 covers 15 residues. Germline assignment: CDR1 SGHAT and CDR2 FQNNGV. As DNA, the CDR3 is TGTGCCAGCAGCCAAATACAGGGGATGAACACTGAAGCTTTCTTT. It codes for CASSQIQGMNTEAFF.

This chain links TRBV5-6 with TRBJ1-1, with D possibly matching TRBD1 (5 bases). The CDR3 sequence is 16 residues long. Germline CDR1 is SGHDT and CDR2 is YYEEEE. Trimming shortened V by 4 bases and J by 4 bases, and 20 bases separated the two germline ends. The DNA for the CDR3 is TGTGCCAGCAGCCTAGGGACGGCCGGGTATGGCACTGAAGCTTTCTTT. This sequence encodes CASSLGTAGYGTEAFF.

Here the CDR3 reads CASSQPGGGGYGYTF. CDR3 nucleotides: TGTGCCAGCAGCCAACCAGGGGGAGGTGGCTATGGCTACACCTTC. The V gene is TRBV11-2, the J gene TRBJ1-2; 7 nucleotides line up with TRBD1. The V gene's germline CDR1 is SGHAT and CDR2 FQNNGV. The length of the CDR3 is 15 residues. Trimming cost V 5 bases and J 4 bases; bases outside gene matches: 10.

This clone was observed once. The chain combines TRBV15 with TRBJ1-1, with 11 nucleotides matching TRBD1. The CDR3 runs to 15 residues. Germline V gives CDR1 LNHNV, CDR2 YYDKDF (reference sequence). J gave up 7 bases and V 3 bases, and 7 bases lay outside the gene matches. CDR3 region: CATSSGQGASGEAFF. The CDR3 coding sequence is TGTGCCACCAGCAGCGGACAGGGGGCAAGCGGTGAAGCTTTCTTT.

In this sample, this clone turned up once. The chain joins TRBV27 to TRBJ1-3; no clear D gene. Trimming shortened V by 5 bases and J by 0 bases, and 20 bases separated the two germline ends. Per germline, CDR1 MNHEY and CDR2 SMNVEV (reference sequence). The CDR3 covers 18 residues. The CDR3 bases are TGTGCCAGCAGTCCGTCAGCGGAGGGAGGTCCCTCTGGAAACACCATATATTTT. Its protein product is CASSPSAEGGPSGNTIYF.

The CDR3 nucleotides read TGTGCCAGCTCACCACTTAACACCCACACTGAAGCTTTCTTT. The encoded protein is CASSPLNTHTEAFF. J is TRBJ1-1 and V is TRBV18; D gene ambiguous. Trimming pared 1 base from V and 3 bases from J, leaving 9 bases between. The CDR3 extends over 14 amino acids. The germline CDR1 and CDR2 sequences are KGHSH and LQKENI.

This clone was observed once. CDR3 sequence reads: CASSFSSGELFF. In nucleotides, the CDR3 is TGTGCCAGCAGTTTCTCTTCCGGGGAGCTGTTTTTT. The J gene is TRBJ2-2, the V gene TRBV28; no reliable D call. The CDR3 loop spans 12 amino acids. V was trimmed by 3 bases and J by 6 bases, leaving 5 bases between them. Germline CDR1 and CDR2: MDHEN and SYDVKM.

The rearrangement links TRBV14 to TRBJ2-1; a possible D gene is TRBD2 (6 bases). The CDR3 runs to 13 residues. Germline loops: CDR1 SGHDN, CDR2 FVKESK. Trimming removed 3 bases at V and 3 bases at J, with 6 bases between. Here the CDR3 DNA reads TGTGCCAGCAGCCAGCGGGGCTACAATGAGCAGTTCTTC. It codes for CASSQRGYNEQFF.

This clone occurred once. The chain joins TRBV5-1 to TRBJ1-2; D is uncertain. Trimming cost V 0 bases and J 6 bases, with 12 bases left between them. The CDR3 runs 14 residues. Per germline, CDR1 SGHRS and CDR2 YFSETQ. The CDR3: CASSLAGQNDGYTF. The CDR3 DNA reads as TGCGCCAGCAGCTTGGCGGGCCAAAATGATGGCTACACCTTC.

V gene TRBV4-1 combines with J gene TRBJ1-4; D is unclear. V lost 1 base to trimming and J lost 4 bases, with 7 bases between them. This CDR3 has 14 residues. CDR1 MGHRA and CDR2 YSYEKL come from the germline V gene. CDR3 amino acids: CASSQAVDNEKLFF. CDR3 nucleotide sequence: TGCGCCAGCAGCCAAGCTGTCGATAATGAAAAACTGTTTTTT.

The chain has TRBV10-1 and TRBJ2-1; the D is unclear. The CDR3 consists of 11 residues. Looked up from germline, CDR1 is WNHNN and CDR2 is SYGVQD (reference sequence). Trimming shortened V by 4 bases and J by 4 bases, and 2 bases separated the two germline ends. CDR3: CASSAYNEQFF. Written as DNA, the CDR3 is TGCGCCAGCAGTGCGTACAATGAGCAGTTCTTC.

CDR3 sequence reads: CASSELGVGTQYF. CDR3 DNA: TGTGCCAGCAGTGAGCTGGGAGTGGGGACCCAGTACTTC. The rearrangement joins TRBV6-1 to TRBJ2-5; a possible D gene is TRBD2 (5 bases). CDR1 and CDR2 (germline): MNHNS, SASEGT. Trimming left V 3 bases short and J 7 bases short, with 12 bases between. The CDR3 has 13 amino acids.

A remark on this clone: The junction and the germline gene differ at one end; a read error may be behind it. This sequence joins TRBV5-1 and TRBJ2-4; TRBD1 matches 10 bases. The V gene's germline CDR1 is SGHRS and CDR2 YFSETQ. This CDR3 is built from 15 residues. The CDR3 coding sequence is TGCGCCAGCAGTTTGGACAGGGGGGCCAAAAACATTCAGTACTTC. Residues: CASSLDRGAKNIQYF.

V usage is TRBV11-3 and J usage is TRBJ2-1; TRBD1 matches 7 bases. The length of the CDR3 is 15 residues. V was pared by 3 bases and J by 2 bases, with 4 bases of the junction left unmatched. Per the germline V gene, CDR1 is SGHNT and CDR2 is YENEEA. The CDR3 DNA sequence: TGTGCCAGCAGCTTCGGAGACAGGGCCTACAATGAGCAGTTCTTC. This codes for CASSFGDRAYNEQFF.

This chain connects TRBV5-6 to TRBJ2-5; a weak D match, TRBD2 (6 bases). The germline gives CDR1 SGHDT, CDR2 YYEEEE. Between the trimmed V and J ends, which lost 0 bases and 4 bases, there was a span of 16 bases. This CDR3 has 16 residues. CDR3 protein: CASSLGGMGLPETQYF. The DNA for the CDR3 is TGTGCCAGCAGCTTGGGCGGGATGGGCCTTCCAGAGACCCAGTACTTC.

The rearrangement joins TRBV7-9 to TRBJ2-7; D is unresolved. The CDR3 totals 12 residues. Deletions cut 5 bases from V and 3 bases from J, with 8 bases between. Germline CDR1 SEHNR, CDR2 FQNEAQ (reference sequence). The CDR3 DNA follows: TGTGCCAGCAGCCTGAATTTCTACGAGCAGTACTTC. Its translation is CASSLNFYEQYF.

V is TRBV5-4 and J is TRBJ2-3; 11 bases map to TRBD2. The CDR3 length is 17 residues. CDR1 and CDR2 from the germline V gene are SGHNT and YYREEE (reference sequence). The junction had 16 bases not matched to a gene; V was cut back by 4 bases and J by 9 bases. CDR3 nucleotides: TGTGCCAGCAGCATGATGGGGCTAGCGGGGGGCTCCCTGACGCAGTATTTT. This encodes CASSMMGLAGGSLTQYF.